Reported below is one T cell receptor beta chain. Its cognate antigen is unknown. The data belong to a study of STAT5B mutations in CD4+ large granular lymphocyte leukemia. Overall study results and limits: TRBV06-family usage was enriched in top patient clones (8/27) versus controls (2/35).

This CDR3 region has 15 residues. Germline CDR1 and CDR2: MNHNS and SASEGT. J gave up 3 bases and V 0 bases, and 3 bases lay outside the gene matches. Produced via immunoSEQ multiplex PCR; TCRdb's table is partial and in-frame only. The sample contains tens of thousands of clones, 79% of which appear only once. This TCR came from a human donor in good health. Sequencing used CD4+ T cells from blood buffy coats. The chain couples TRBV6-1 to TRBJ2-7; TRBD2 agrees at 9 bases. In DNA form, the CDR3 reads TGTGCCAGCAGTGAAGCGGCTAGCGGGAACTACGAGCAGTACTTC. Translated: CASSEAASGNYEQYF.